This T cell receptor (beta chain) was captured by sequencing in a study of vaccination and CD4 T cells after COVID-19. About the research overall: The convalescents were made up of six males and four females, two of whom were Hispanic. Overlapping spike pools from SARS-CoV-2 and HCoV-NL63, HCoV-OC43 and HCoV-229E served as culture stimuli.

Sample treatment: roughly ten-day PBMC culture with coronavirus spike peptide pools or control peptides (ViraFEST assay). Antigen-specific T cells were expanded with peptide pools by ViraFEST, and TCRs were then sequenced. Wells contained some 1.9 million PBMCs each, and these were cultured with roughly 10 IU/ml IL-2 and about 10 ug/ml peptide pools. Cultured CD4+ T-cell DNA underwent Oncomine TCR Beta short-read sequencing. A single record per CDR3 protein comes from TCRdb applying MiXCR to the PCR reads. Found here are about 7,100 distinct CDR3 sequences, roughly 74% of them singletons; the top ten hold roughly 15%. Remarks on this clonotype: What it binds is unknown.

Material for sequencing was CD4+ T cells from blood, cultured in vitro. The sequence was collected from a human donor who had recovered from COVID-19.

CDR3 nucleotide sequence: TGTGCCAGCAGTCCCCAGGGGTCAGGGAAGCAAGAGACCCAGTACTTC. It yields the protein CASSPQGSGKQETQYF. This chain joins TRBV27 and TRBJ2-5; TRBD1 might be the D (6 bases). Germline CDR1 reads MNHEY; CDR2 reads SMNVEV (reference sequence). Trimming removed 5 bases from V and 2 bases from J, with 18 bases in between. This CDR3 comprises 16 residues.